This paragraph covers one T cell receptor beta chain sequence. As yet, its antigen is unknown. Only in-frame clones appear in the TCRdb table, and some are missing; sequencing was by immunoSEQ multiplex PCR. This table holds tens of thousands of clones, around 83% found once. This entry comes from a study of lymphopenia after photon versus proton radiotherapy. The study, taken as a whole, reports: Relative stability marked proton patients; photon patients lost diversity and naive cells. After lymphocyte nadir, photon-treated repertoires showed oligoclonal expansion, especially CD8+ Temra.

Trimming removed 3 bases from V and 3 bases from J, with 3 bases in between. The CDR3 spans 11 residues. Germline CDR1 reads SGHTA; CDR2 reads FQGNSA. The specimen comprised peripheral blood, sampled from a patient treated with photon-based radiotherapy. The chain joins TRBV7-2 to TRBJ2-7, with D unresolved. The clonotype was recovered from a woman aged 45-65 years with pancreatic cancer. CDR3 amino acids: CASSLDYEQYF. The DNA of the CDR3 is TGTGCCAGCAGCTTGGACTACGAGCAGTACTTC.